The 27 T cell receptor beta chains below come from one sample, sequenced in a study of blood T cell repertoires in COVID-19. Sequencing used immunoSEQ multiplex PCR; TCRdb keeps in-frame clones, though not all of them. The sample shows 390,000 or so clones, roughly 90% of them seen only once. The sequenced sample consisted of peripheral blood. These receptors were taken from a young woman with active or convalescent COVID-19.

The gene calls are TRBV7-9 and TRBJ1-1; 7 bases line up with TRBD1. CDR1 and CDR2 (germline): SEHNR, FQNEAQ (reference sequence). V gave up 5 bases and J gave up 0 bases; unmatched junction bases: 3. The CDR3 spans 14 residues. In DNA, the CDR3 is TGTGCCAGCAGCCGGGACAGCTTGAACACTGAAGCTTTCTTT. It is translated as CASSRDSLNTEAFF.

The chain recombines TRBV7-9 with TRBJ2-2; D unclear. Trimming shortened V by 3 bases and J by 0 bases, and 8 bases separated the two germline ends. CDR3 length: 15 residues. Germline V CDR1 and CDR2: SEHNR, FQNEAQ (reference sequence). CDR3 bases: TGTGCCAGCAGCTTTAACAGTCCGAACACCGGGGAGCTGTTTTTT. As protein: CASSFNSPNTGELFF.

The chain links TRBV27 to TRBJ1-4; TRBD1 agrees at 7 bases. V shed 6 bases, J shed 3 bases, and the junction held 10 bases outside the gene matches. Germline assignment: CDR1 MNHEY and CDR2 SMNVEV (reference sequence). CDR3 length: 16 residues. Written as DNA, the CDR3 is TGTGCCAGCAGCCCCGAGGCCGGGACAGCTAATGAAAAACTGTTTTTT. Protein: CASSPEAGTANEKLFF.

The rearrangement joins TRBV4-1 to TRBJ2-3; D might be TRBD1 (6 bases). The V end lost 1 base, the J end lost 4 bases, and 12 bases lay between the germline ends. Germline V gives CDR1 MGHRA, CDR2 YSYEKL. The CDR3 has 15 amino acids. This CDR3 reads CASSQGGGSPDTQYF. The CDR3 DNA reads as TGCGCCAGCAGCCAAGGAGGGGGATCCCCAGATACGCAGTATTTT.

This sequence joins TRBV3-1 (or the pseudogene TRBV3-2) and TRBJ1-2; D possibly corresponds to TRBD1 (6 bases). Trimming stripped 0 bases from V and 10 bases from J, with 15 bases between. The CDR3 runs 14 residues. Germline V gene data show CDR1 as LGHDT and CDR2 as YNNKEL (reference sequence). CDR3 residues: CASSQDQGRGDYTF. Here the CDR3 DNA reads TGTGCCAGCAGCCAAGATCAGGGCAGGGGAGACTACACCTTC.

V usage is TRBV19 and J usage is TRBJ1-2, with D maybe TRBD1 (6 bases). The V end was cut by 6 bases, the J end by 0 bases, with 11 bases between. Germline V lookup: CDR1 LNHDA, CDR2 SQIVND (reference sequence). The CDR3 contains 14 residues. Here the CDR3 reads CASREDRTNYGYTF. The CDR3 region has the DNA TGTGCCAGTAGGGAGGACAGAACTAACTATGGCTACACCTTC.

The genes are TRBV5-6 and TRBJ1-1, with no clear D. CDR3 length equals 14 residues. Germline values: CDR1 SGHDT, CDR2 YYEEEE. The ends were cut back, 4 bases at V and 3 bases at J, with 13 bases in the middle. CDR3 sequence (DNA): TGTGCCAGCAGCCGTTGGGAGATCCACACTGAAGCTTTCTTT. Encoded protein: CASSRWEIHTEAFF.

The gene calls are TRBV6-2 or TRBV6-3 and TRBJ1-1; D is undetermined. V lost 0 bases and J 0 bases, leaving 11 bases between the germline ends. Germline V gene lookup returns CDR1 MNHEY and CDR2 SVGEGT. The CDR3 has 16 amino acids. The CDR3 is CASSYSVVELNTEAFF. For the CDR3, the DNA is TGTGCCAGCAGTTACTCGGTGGTAGAGTTGAACACTGAAGCTTTCTTT.

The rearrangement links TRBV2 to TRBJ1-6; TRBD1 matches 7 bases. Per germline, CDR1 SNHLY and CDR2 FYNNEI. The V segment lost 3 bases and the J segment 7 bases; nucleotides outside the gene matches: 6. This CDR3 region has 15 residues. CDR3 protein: CASSETGQVNSPLHF. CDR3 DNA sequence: TGTGCCAGCAGTGAGACCGGACAGGTCAATTCACCCCTCCACTTT. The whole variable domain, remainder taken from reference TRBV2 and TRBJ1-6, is EPEVTQTPSHQVTQMGQEVILRCVPISNHLYFYWYRQILGQKVEFLVSFYNNEISEKSEIFDDQFSVERPDGSNFTLKIRSTKLEDSAMYFCASSETGQVNSPLHFGNGTRLTVT.

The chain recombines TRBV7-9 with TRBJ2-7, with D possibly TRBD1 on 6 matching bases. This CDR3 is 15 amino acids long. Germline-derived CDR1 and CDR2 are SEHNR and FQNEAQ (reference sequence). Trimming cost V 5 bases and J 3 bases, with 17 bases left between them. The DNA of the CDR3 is TGTGCCAGCAGCACGACACGGACAGTTGACTACGAGCAGTACTTC. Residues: CASSTTRTVDYEQYF.

The CDR3 loop reads CASSEAAPPAMGYTF. The CDR3 DNA follows: TGTGCCAGCAGTGAAGCCGCCCCCCCCGCTATGGGCTACACCTTC. This sequence joins TRBV6-1 and TRBJ1-2; D unresolved. Germline CDR1 reads MNHNS; CDR2 reads SASEGT. The CDR3 runs to 15 residues. Trimming took 0 bases from V and 8 from J, leaving 16 bases between them.

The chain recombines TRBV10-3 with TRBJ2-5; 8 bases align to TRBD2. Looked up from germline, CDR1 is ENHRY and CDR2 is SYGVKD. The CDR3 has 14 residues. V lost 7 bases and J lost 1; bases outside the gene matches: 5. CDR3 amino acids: CAINSGGTQETQYF. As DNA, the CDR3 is TGTGCCATCAACAGCGGGGGCACCCAAGAGACCCAGTACTTC.

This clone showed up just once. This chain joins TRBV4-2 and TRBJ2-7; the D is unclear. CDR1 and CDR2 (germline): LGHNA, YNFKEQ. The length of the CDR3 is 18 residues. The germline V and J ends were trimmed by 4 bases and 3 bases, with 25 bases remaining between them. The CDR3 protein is CASSPNPPDQLGVYEQYF. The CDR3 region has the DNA TGTGCCAGCAGCCCCAATCCCCCCGATCAGTTGGGCGTCTACGAGCAGTACTTC.

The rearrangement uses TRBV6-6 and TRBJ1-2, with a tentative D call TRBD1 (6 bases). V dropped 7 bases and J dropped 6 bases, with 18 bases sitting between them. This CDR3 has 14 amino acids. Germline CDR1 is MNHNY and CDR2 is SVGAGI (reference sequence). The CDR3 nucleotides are TGTGCCAGCACTCTACAGGGTATCGTCAATGGCTACACCTTC. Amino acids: CASTLQGIVNGYTF.

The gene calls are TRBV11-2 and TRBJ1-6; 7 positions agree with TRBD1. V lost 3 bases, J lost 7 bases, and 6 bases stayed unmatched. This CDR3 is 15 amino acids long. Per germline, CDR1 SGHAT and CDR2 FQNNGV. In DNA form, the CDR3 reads TGTGCCAGCAGCTTTATTCGGGGACAGAATTCACCCCTCCACTTT. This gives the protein CASSFIRGQNSPLHF.

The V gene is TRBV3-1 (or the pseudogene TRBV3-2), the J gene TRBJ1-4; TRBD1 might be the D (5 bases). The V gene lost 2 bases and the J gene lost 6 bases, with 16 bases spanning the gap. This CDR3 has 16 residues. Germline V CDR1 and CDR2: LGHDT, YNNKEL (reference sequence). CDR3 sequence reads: CASSQTPGLLDEKLFF. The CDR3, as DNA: TGTGCCAGCAGCCAAACTCCGGGACTCCTTGATGAAAAACTGTTTTTT.

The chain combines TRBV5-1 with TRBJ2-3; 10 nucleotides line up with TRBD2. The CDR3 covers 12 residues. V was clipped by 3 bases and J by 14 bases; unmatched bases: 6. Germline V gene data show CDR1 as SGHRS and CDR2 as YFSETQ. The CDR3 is CASSSGLAARYF. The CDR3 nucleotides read TGCGCCAGCAGCTCCGGACTAGCGGCACGGTATTTT.

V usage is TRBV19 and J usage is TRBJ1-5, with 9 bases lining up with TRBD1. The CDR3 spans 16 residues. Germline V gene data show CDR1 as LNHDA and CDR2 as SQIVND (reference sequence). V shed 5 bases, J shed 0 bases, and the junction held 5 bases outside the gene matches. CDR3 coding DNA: TGTGCCAGTAGTCGGGACAGGGCCTATAGCAATCAGCCCCAGCATTTT. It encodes CASSRDRAYSNQPQHF.

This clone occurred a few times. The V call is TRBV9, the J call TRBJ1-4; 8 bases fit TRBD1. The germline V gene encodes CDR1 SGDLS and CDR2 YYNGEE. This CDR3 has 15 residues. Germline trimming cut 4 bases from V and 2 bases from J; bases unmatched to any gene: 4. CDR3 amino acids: CASSTRTGTNEKLFF. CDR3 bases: TGTGCCAGCAGCACCAGGACAGGGACTAATGAAAAACTGTTTTTT.

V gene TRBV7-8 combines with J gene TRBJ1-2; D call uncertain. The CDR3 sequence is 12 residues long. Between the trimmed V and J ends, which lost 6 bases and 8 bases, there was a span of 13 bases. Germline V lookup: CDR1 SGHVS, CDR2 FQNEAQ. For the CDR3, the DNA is TGTGCCAGCAGGAGGGAGGGAGCCGGCTACACCTTC. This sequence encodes CASRREGAGYTF.

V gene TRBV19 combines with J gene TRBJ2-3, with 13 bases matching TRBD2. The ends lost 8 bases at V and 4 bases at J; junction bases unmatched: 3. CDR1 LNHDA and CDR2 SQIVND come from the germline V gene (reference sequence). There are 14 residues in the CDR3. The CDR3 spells CASRTSGSADTQYF. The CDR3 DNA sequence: TGTGCCAGTCGGACTAGCGGGAGTGCAGATACGCAGTATTTT.

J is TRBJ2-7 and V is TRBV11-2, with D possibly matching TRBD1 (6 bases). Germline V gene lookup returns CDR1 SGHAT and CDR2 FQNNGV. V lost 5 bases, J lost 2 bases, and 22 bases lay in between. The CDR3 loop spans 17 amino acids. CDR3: CASSVHLRGDQTYEQYF. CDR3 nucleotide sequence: TGTGCCAGCAGCGTTCACCTCAGGGGCGACCAAACCTACGAGCAGTACTTC.

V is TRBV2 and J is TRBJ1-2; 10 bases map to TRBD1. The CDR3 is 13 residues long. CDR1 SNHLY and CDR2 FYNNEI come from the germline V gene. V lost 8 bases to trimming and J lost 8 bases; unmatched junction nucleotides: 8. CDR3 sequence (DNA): TGTGCCAGCGCAGGGACAGGGGCTTGGGGCTACACCTTC. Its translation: CASAGTGAWGYTF.

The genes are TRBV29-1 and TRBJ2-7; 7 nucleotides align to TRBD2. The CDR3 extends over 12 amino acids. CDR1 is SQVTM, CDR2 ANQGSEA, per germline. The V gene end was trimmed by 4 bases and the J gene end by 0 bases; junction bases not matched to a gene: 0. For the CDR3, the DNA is TGCAGCGTTGGGGACTACTCCTACGAGCAGTACTTC. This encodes CSVGDYSYEQYF.

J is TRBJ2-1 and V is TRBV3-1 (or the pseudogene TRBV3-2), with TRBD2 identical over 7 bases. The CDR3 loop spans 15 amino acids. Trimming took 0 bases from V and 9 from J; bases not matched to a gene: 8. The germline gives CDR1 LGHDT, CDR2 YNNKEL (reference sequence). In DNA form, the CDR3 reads TGTGCCAGCAGCCAAGATCCGCCTAGCGGCGGTGAGCAGTTCTTC. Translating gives CASSQDPPSGGEQFF.

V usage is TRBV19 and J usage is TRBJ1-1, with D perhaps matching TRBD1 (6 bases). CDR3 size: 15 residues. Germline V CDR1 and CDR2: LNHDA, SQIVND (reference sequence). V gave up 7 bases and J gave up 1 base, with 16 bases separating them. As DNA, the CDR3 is TGTGCCAGTACCCCAGGACAGCCGACGAACACTGAAGCTTTCTTT. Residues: CASTPGQPTNTEAFF.

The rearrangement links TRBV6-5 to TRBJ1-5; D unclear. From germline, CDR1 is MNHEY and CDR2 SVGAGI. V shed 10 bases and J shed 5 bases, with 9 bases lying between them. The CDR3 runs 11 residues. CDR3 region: CATGRDQPQHF. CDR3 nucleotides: TGTGCCACCGGGAGGGATCAGCCCCAGCATTTT.